This TCR beta chain originates from a study of CD8+CD57+ T cells in acquired aplastic anemia. Study context: Isolated CD4+ and CD8+ cells, once sorted, yielded DNA averaging roughly 3.2 ug. General study points: Controls and patients did not differ significantly in CD8+ Simpson's diversity. Patients and controls shared under 35 CD8+ CDR3 sequences, highly expressed in patients.

With respect to this clonotype: The target antigen is unknown.

The study profiled TCR beta VDJ and CDR3 using genomic DNA as template. TCRdb used MiXCR to reprocess the reads, holding one entry per CDR3 protein. This sample carries a few hundred thousand distinct CDR3 sequences, around 63% of them seen once, and the ten largest clones take 29%. This TCR was sampled from a human donor in good health. What was sequenced was sorted CD4+, CD8+, or CD8+CD57+ T cells (not recorded which) from PBMCs.

The CDR3 loop reads CASSQAGGGSPLHF. CDR3 nucleotides: TGTGCCAGCAGCCAAGCAGGGGGAGGGTCACCCCTCCACTTT. The genes are TRBV3-1 and TRBJ1-6, with TRBD1 matching 7 bases. Trimming removed 1 base from V and 10 bases from J; junction bases left unmatched: 4. CDR3 length equals 14 residues. The germline gives CDR1 LGHDT, CDR2 YNNKEL (reference sequence).